Detailed here is one T cell receptor (beta chain). Sequencing was performed with immunoSEQ multiplex PCR; in TCRdb, only in-frame clones are kept and a portion is missing. The sample yields 100,000 to 150,000 clones, 86% seen once. A few pembrolizumab responders had their TCRs sequenced. V shed 3 bases, J shed 3 bases, and the junction held 5 bases outside the gene matches. The germline CDR1 and CDR2 sequences are SEHNR and FQNEAQ (reference sequence). The CDR3 loop spans 16 amino acids. These data belong to a study of PD-1 blockade in mismatch repair-deficient tumors. The receptor's source is an adult with mismatch repair-deficient cancer. The source was peripheral blood, collected 44 weeks after starting pembrolizumab. The chain couples TRBV7-9 to TRBJ2-2; TRBD1 matches 9 bases. CDR3 in DNA: TGTGCCAGCAGCTTTTGGGACAGGGTCTACACCGGGGAGCTGTTTTTT. It specifies CASSFWDRVYTGELFF.